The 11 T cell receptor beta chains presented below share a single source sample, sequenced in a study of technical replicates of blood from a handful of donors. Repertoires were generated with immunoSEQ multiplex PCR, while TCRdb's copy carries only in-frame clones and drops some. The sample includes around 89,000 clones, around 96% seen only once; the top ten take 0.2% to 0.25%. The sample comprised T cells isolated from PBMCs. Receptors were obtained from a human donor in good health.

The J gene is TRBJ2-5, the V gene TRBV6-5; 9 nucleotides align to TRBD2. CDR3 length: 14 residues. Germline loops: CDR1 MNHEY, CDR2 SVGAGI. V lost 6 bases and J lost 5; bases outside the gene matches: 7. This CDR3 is CASRRRLAVETQYF. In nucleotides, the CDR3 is TGTGCCAGCAGGAGAAGACTAGCGGTGGAGACCCAGTACTTC.

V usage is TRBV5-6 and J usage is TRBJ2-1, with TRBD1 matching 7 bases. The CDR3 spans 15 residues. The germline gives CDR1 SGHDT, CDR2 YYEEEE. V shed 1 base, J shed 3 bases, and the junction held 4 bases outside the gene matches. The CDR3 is CASSLYRDSYNEQFF. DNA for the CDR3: TGTGCCAGCAGCTTGTACCGGGACAGCTACAATGAGCAGTTCTTC.

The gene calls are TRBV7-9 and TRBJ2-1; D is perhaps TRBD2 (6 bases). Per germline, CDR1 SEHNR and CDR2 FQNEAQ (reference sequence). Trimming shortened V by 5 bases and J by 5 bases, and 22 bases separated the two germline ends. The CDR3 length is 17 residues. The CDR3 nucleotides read TGTGCCAGCAGCCCCCCCTCCGGAGGGTTCGGCGACAATGAGCAGTTCTTC. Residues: CASSPPSGGFGDNEQFF.

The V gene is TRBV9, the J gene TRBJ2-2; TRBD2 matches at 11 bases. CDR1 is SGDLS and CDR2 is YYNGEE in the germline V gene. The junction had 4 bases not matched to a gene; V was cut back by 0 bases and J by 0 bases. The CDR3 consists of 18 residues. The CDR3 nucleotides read TGTGCCAGCAGCGTAGGACTAGCGGGACAATCGAACACCGGGGAGCTGTTTTTT. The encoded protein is CASSVGLAGQSNTGELFF.

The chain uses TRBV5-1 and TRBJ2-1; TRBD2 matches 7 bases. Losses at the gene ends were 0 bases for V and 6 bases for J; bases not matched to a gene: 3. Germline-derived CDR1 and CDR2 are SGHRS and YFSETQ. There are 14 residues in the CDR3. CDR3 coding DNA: TGCGCCAGCAGCTTGGGGGAGGGCCGCAATGAGCAGTTCTTC. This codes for CASSLGEGRNEQFF.

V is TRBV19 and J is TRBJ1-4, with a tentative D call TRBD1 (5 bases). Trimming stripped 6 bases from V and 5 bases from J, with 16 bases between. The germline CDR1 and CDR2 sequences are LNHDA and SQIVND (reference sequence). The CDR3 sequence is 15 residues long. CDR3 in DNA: TGTGCCAGTAGCCCTAGTGGGGGGAAAAATGAAAAACTGTTTTTT. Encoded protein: CASSPSGGKNEKLFF.

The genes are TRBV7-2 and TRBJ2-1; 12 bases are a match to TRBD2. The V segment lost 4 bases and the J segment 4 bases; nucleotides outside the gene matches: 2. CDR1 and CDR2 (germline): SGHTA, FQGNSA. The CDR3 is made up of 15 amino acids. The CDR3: CASSSSGRAYNEQFF. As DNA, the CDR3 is TGTGCCAGCAGCTCTAGCGGGAGGGCGTACAATGAGCAGTTCTTC.

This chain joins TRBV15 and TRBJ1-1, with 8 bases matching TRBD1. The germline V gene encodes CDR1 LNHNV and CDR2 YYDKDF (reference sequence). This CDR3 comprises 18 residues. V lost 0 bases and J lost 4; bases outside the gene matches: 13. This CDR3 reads CATSRDPARAGGFTEAFF. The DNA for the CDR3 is TGTGCCACCAGCAGAGATCCGGCCAGGGCAGGGGGCTTCACTGAAGCTTTCTTT. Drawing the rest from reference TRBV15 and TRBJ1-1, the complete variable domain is DAMVIQNPRYQVTQFGKPVTLSCSQTLNHNVMYWYQQKSSQAPKLLFHYYDKDFNNEADTPDNFQSRRPNTSFCFLDIRSPGLGDTAMYLCATSRDPARAGGFTEAFFGQGTRLTVV.

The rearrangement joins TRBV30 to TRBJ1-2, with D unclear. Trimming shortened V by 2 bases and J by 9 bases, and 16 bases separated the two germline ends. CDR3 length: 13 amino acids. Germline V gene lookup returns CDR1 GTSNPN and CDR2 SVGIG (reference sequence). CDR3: CAWSLGGIMSYTF. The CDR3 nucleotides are TGTGCCTGGAGTTTAGGCGGTATTATGAGCTACACCTTC.

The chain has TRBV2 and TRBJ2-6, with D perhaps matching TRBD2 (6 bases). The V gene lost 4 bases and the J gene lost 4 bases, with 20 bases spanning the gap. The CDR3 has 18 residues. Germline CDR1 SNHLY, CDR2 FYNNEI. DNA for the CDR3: TGTGCCAGCAGTGCCCCCGGAGGAGGGGCGTCCGGGGCCAACGTCCTGACTTTC. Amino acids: CASSAPGGGASGANVLTF.

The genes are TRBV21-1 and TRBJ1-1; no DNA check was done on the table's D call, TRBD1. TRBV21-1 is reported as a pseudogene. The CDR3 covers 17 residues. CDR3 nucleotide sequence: TGTGCCAGCAGCAAAGATGGGCAGAACCCAGTGAACACTGAAGCTTTCTTT. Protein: CASSKDGQNPVNTEAFF.